Given below is one T cell receptor beta chain in context. The data are from a study of blood T cell repertoires in COVID-19. Study summary: Researchers got acute and convalescent COVID-19 samples from the United States, Italy and Spain. T cells, B-cell-depleted T cells, or PBMCs provided the cDNA or gDNA that served as material.

Authors' analysis steps: Estimation of nucleated cell counts was performed using reference gene primer amplification. The repertoire was sequenced with immunoSEQ multiplex PCR; TCRdb's copy has only in-frame clones and lacks some. That table is the source of V, J and clone size, and D and trimming were worked out from the DNA. In the table there are approximately 220,000 clones, over 70% of which are singletons. This CDR3 comprises 18 residues. Trimming at V came to 2 bases and at J to 5 bases, leaving 11 bases not matched to a gene. Germline V gene sequence: CDR1 LGHDT, CDR2 YNNKEL (reference sequence).

The sequencing input was peripheral blood. The gene calls are TRBV3-1 (or the pseudogene TRBV3-2) and TRBJ2-7; 14 positions match TRBD2. This sequence was found in a woman at least 80 years old with acute or convalescent COVID-19. CDR3 DNA sequence: TGTGCCAGCAGCCAAATGGGGGGGACTAGCGGGAGATTGCACGAGCAGTACTTC. Its protein product is CASSQMGGTSGRLHEQYF.